This T cell receptor (beta chain) appears in the sequencing data of a study of regulatory T cells in long-lasting Graves disease. With iRepertoire HTBI primers and Arm-PCR of CDR3 regions, TCR beta libraries were built. TCRdb reprocessed the multiplex PCR reads via MiXCR and lists one record per CDR3 protein. The sample carries around 250,000 distinct CDR3 sequences, approximately 20% recorded once. Time point defined: newly diagnosed GD, antithyroid drugs for less than 3 months. RNA isolated from PBMCs was used to make the TCR library. CDR1 is MGHDK and CDR2 is SYGVNS in the germline V gene. The CDR3 has 13 residues. V was cut by 9 bases and J by 4 bases, with 15 bases left in between. This clonotype was picked up a small number of times. The same sample was also used in a study of T cells in Graves' hyperthyroidism and ophthalmopathy.

This clonotype originated in a woman in her twenties or thirties with Graves disease. Sequences were derived from peripheral blood mononuclear cells (PBMCs), sampled at new diagnosis, from a patient treated with antithyroid drugs. The chain employs TRBV25-1 and TRBJ1-2, with D tentatively TRBD1 (5 bases). The CDR3 sequence: CASRGPDRYGYTF. CDR3 nucleotides: TGTGCCAGTAGGGGACCGGACCGCTATGGCTACACCTTC.